The following is a TCR beta chain sequence with its context. This entry comes from a study of blood T cell repertoires in COVID-19. J was trimmed by 8 bases and V by 3 bases; bases with no gene match: 4. The germline CDR1 and CDR2 sequences are LNHDA and SQIVND (reference sequence). The CDR3 is 15 residues long. The method was immunoSEQ multiplex PCR; TCRdb's version includes in-frame clones alone and lacks a portion of them. Here the sample spans a few hundred thousand clones, roughly 84% being singletons. The source material was PBMCs or T cells enriched from blood (not recorded which). The J gene is TRBJ2-1, the V gene TRBV19; 13 bases agree with TRBD2. The sequence came from a woman in her 30s who had recovered from COVID-19. The CDR3 bases are TGTGCCAGTAGTATTTCGACTAGCGGGAGGCATGAGCAGTTCTTC. Translated: CASSISTSGRHEQFF.